This T cell receptor (beta chain) comes out of a study of molecular identifiers for immune sequencing clone quantification. On the study more broadly: In replicates, RNA from roughly 21,000 or 96,000 naive CD8 cells was split five ways, four sequenced.

TCRdb called the PCR reads again in MiXCR, with one record for every CDR3 protein. The data show some 680,000 distinct CDR3 sequences, roughly 25% seen once. Germline CDR1 is MGHRA and CDR2 is YSYEKL. V lost 6 bases and J lost 4; bases outside the gene matches: 9. The CDR3 covers 15 residues. Naive CD8 libraries used about 19,000 to 1,000,000 sorted cells and 10%, 30% or 50% RNA. This clonotype was found many times. V usage is TRBV4-1 and J usage is TRBJ2-1; 7 bases map to TRBD2. Sequenced material: naive CD8+ T cells from blood, with Jurkat cell RNA spiked in. Subset in this sample: FACS-sorted CD8+CD4-CCR7+CD45RA+ naive T cells. This clonotype originated in a human donor in good health. Some libraries in this study had Jurkat cell RNA spiked in. CDR3 DNA sequence: TGCGCCAGCAGTCCAGCTAGCGGATTGTACAATGAGCAGTTCTTC. Its translation: CASSPASGLYNEQFF.